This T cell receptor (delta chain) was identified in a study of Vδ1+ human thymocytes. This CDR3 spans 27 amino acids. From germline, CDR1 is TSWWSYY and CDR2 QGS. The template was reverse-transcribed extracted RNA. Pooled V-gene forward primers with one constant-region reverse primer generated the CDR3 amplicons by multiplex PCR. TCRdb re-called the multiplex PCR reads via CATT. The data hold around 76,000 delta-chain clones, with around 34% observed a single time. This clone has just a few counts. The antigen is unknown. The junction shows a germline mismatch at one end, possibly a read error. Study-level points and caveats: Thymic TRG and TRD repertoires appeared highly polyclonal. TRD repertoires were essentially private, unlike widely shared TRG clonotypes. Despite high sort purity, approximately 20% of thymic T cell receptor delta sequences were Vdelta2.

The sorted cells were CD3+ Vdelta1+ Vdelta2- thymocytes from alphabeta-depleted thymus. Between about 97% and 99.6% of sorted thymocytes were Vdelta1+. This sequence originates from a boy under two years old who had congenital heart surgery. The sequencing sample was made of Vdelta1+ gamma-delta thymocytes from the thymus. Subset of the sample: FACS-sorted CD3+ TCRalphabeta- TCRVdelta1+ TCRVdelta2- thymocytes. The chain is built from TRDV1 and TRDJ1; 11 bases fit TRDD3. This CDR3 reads CALGELSVGTYRMDGGYGVLYTGKLIF. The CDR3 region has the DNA TGTGCTCTTGGGGAACTGAGCGTCGGGACCTACCGAATGGATGGGGGATACGGGGTGCTCTACACCGGTAAACTCATCTTT.